Listed below are T cell receptor beta chains from one sample, sequenced in a study of beta chain features in type 1 diabetes. The repertoire was sequenced with immunoSEQ multiplex PCR; TCRdb's copy has only in-frame clones and lacks some. Seen here are hundreds of thousands of clones, 30% observed once, and the top ten hold around 0.065%. Sequencing was done on a sample of naive CD4+ T cells from blood. These receptors were obtained from a man younger than 35 in good health. The CDR3 runs from the conserved cysteine through the conserved F or W. Each record gives: J gene, CDR3 length, V gene, clone size, D gene, CDR3 protein, CDR3 DNA. A D gene is named only where the DNA matches it firmly. Where a row states a size, it is once, few, many or the class of an expanded clone; other rows omit it.

>TRBJ2-7|13|TRBV25-1|few|-
CASSATVLYEQYF
TGTGCCAGCAGTGCTACAGTGCTCTACGAGCAGTACTTC
>TRBJ2-5|14|TRBV28|-|-
CASSSPGLQETQYF
TGTGCCAGCAGTTCCCCGGGACTCCAAGAGACCCAGTACTTC
>TRBJ2-1|16|TRBV14|-|-
CASSLYLAATTNEQFF
TGTGCCAGCAGCCTCTACTTAGCAGCAACCACCAATGAGCAGTTCTTC
>TRBJ2-3|15|TRBV7-9|-|TRBD2
CASSLRLAGTDTQYF
TGTGCCAGCAGCTTAAGACTAGCGGGCACAGATACGCAGTATTTT
>TRBJ1-2|13|TRBV29-1|-|TRBD1
CSVWTGAIVGYTF
TGCAGCGTATGGACAGGGGCCATTGTGGGCTACACCTTC
>TRBJ2-3|19|TRBV7-9|few|-
CASSCTPGQSCRHTDTQYF
TGTGCCAGCAGCTGTACCCCCGGACAGTCATGCAGACACACAGATACGCAGTATTTT
>TRBJ2-7|13|TRBV5-1|few|-
CASSLEQRNEQYF
TGCGCCAGCAGCTTGGAGCAGAGAAACGAGCAGTACTTC
>TRBJ2-3|15|TRBV2|-|TRBD1
CASSDRDRVKDTQYF
TGTGCCAGCAGCGACCGGGACAGGGTGAAGGATACGCAGTATTTT
>TRBJ2-7|14|TRBV5-1|-|TRBD2
CASSLTSGAYEQYF
TGCGCCAGCAGCTTGACTAGCGGAGCCTACGAGCAGTACTTC
>TRBJ2-1|13|TRBV7-2|-|TRBD1
CASSQTGGNEQFF
TGTGCCAGCAGCCAGACAGGGGGGAATGAGCAGTTCTTC
>TRBJ1-2|15|TRBV7-2|-|-
CASSFDSIVNYGYTF
TGTGCCAGCAGCTTCGACAGCATCGTTAACTATGGCTACACCTTC
>TRBJ2-1|13|TRBV30|few|-
CAWSPGIYNEQFF
TGTGCCTGGAGTCCCGGAATTTACAATGAGCAGTTCTTC
>TRBJ2-3|13|TRBV2|-|TRBD1
CASSPQGTDTQYF
TGTGCCAGCAGTCCACAGGGGACAGATACGCAGTATTTT
>TRBJ2-1|15|TRBV5-1|-|TRBD2
CASSGLAVTHNEQFF
TGCGCCAGCAGCGGCCTAGCGGTGACCCACAATGAGCAGTTCTTC
>TRBJ1-1|11|TRBV28|-|-
CASSFLVEAFF
TGTGCCAGCAGTTTCTTGGTGGAAGCTTTCTTT
>TRBJ2-1|14|TRBV7-2|-|-
CASSPQSAYNEQFF
TGTGCCAGCAGCCCACAGAGCGCCTACAATGAGCAGTTCTTC
>TRBJ2-3|11|TRBV29-1|-|-
CSARDADTQYF
TGCAGCGCGCGGGATGCAGATACGCAGTATTTT
>TRBJ2-3|15|TRBV7-2|few|TRBD2
CASSLTSGSTDTQYF
TGTGCCAGCAGCTTAACTAGCGGAAGCACAGATACGCAGTATTTT
>TRBJ1-1|16|TRBV30|-|-
CAWLLWRGVRDTEAFF
TGTGCCTGGTTATTATGGAGGGGGGTTCGGGACACTGAAGCTTTCTTT
>TRBJ2-7|15|TRBV7-3|-|TRBD2
CASSILAGDSYEQYF
TGTGCCAGCAGCATACTAGCGGGAGACTCCTACGAGCAGTACTTC
>TRBJ2-3|14|TRBV27|-|-
CASSLHRSIGTQYF
TGTGCCAGCAGTTTACACAGGAGTATAGGTACGCAGTATTTT
>TRBJ2-1|16|TRBV9|few|TRBD2
CASSGLAENPYNEQFF
TGTGCCAGCAGCGGACTAGCGGAAAACCCCTACAATGAGCAGTTCTTC
>TRBJ1-1|12|TRBV30|-|-
CAWNRGPTEAFF
TGTGCCTGGAACCGGGGGCCCACTGAAGCTTTCTTT
>TRBJ2-4|13|TRBV30|few|-
CAWSPGGGNIQYF
TGTGCCTGGAGTCCGGGGGGCGGAAACATTCAGTACTTC
>TRBJ1-3|15|TRBV30|-|TRBD1
CAWSVTTGSGNTIYF
TGTGCCTGGAGTGTAACGACAGGGTCTGGAAACACCATATATTTT
>TRBJ2-1|14|TRBV5-1|-|-
CASSFVSSYNEQFF
TGCGCCAGCAGCTTTGTAAGCTCCTACAATGAGCAGTTCTTC
>TRBJ2-5|10|TRBV20-1|few|-
CSATQETQYF
TGCAGTGCGACCCAAGAGACCCAGTACTTC
>TRBJ2-1|14|TRBV19|once|TRBD2
CASSMLAGDNEQFF
TGTGCCAGTAGTATGCTGGCGGGGGACAATGAGCAGTTCTTC
>TRBJ2-3|15|TRBV6-6|-|TRBD1
CASNARQGSTDTQYF
TGTGCCAGCAACGCCCGACAGGGAAGCACAGATACGCAGTATTTT
>TRBJ1-2|18|TRBV30|-|TRBD1
CAWISRMGQGTFNYGYTF
TGTGCCTGGATTTCTCGAATGGGACAGGGCACTTTTAACTATGGCTACACCTTC
>TRBJ2-3|14|TRBV28|-|-
CASSFRGFTDTQYF
TGTGCCAGCAGTTTCAGGGGATTTACAGATACGCAGTATTTT
>TRBJ1-1|17|TRBV10-3|-|TRBD1
CAISGSTGVSMNTEAFF
TGTGCCATCAGTGGAAGTACAGGGGTCTCCATGAACACTGAAGCTTTCTTT
>TRBJ2-3|15|TRBV10-3|few|TRBD1
CAIGRDSGWIDTQYF
TGTGCCATCGGCAGGGACAGTGGGTGGATAGATACGCAGTATTTT
>TRBJ2-5|14|TRBV29-1|few|-
CSVGGWTAQETQYF
TGCAGCGTGGGGGGTTGGACAGCACAAGAGACCCAGTACTTC
>TRBJ2-7|15|TRBV30|few|TRBD1
CAWTLTGGHVDEQYF
TGTGCCTGGACCCTAACAGGGGGGCATGTAGACGAGCAGTACTTC
>TRBJ2-1|14|TRBV7-3|-|TRBD2
CASSLTREGNEQFF
TGTGCCAGCAGCTTAACGCGGGAGGGTAATGAGCAGTTCTTC
>TRBJ1-1|14|TRBV12-5|-|-
CASGLSGRRTEAFF
TGTGCTAGTGGTTTGTCTGGCCGGAGAACTGAAGCTTTCTTT
>TRBJ2-5|12|TRBV6-6|-|-
CASSSSRETQYF
TGTGCCAGCAGTTCAAGTAGAGAGACCCAGTACTTC
>TRBJ2-7|17|TRBV28|-|TRBD1
CATSQGARRGPRYEQYF
TGTGCCACCTCCCAGGGGGCGCGGAGAGGCCCTCGCTACGAGCAGTACTTC
>TRBJ2-1|14|TRBV5-1|-|TRBD2
CASSLDGRSNEQFF
TGCGCCAGCAGCTTGGACGGGAGGTCCAATGAGCAGTTCTTC
>TRBJ2-1|11|TRBV30|few|-
CAWSLLGGRFF
TGTGCCTGGAGTTTACTTGGGGGCCGGTTCTTC
>TRBJ1-2|13|TRBV6-4|few|-
CASRGTQGRGYTF
TGTGCCAGCAGGGGAACACAGGGTCGCGGCTACACCTTC
>TRBJ1-2|13|TRBV29-1|few|-
CSVDPAAGYGYTF
TGCAGCGTGGACCCGGCCGCTGGCTATGGCTACACCTTC
>TRBJ1-3|15|TRBV30|-|TRBD1
CAWSFIDRGGNTIYF
TGTGCCTGGAGTTTCATCGACAGGGGGGGAAACACCATATATTTT
>TRBJ2-3|13|TRBV4-3|-|-
CASSRDFTDTQYF
TGCGCCAGCAGCCGAGACTTCACAGATACGCAGTATTTT
>TRBJ1-2|15|TRBV12-2|-|-
CASRFERGLNYGYTF
TGTGCAAGTCGCTTTGAACGGGGACTTAACTATGGCTACACCTTC
>TRBJ2-5|15|TRBV7-8|-|-
CASSLNVGSVETQYF
TGTGCCAGCAGCTTAAATGTCGGGAGTGTAGAGACCCAGTACTTC
>TRBJ2-1|16|TRBV6-5|-|-
CASSSHGGRSYNEQFF
TGTGCCAGCAGTTCCCACGGGGGGCGCTCCTACAATGAGCAGTTCTTC
>TRBJ1-5|14|TRBV30|-|TRBD1
CAWSPDRGNQPQHF
TGTGCCTGGAGTCCGGACAGGGGCAATCAGCCCCAGCATTTT
>TRBJ2-7|16|TRBV9|-|-
CASSAEAWGESYEQYF
TGTGCCAGCAGCGCCGAAGCGTGGGGGGAGTCCTACGAGCAGTACTTC
>TRBJ2-7|15|TRBV5-1|-|TRBD2
CASSFLAGGTYEQYF
TGCGCCAGCAGCTTCCTAGCGGGAGGAACCTACGAGCAGTACTTC
>TRBJ2-5|14|TRBV7-8|-|-
CASSFNGIEETQYF
TGTGCCAGCAGCTTCAACGGGATCGAAGAGACCCAGTACTTC
>TRBJ2-3|14|TRBV29-1|-|-
CSVELASSTDTQYF
TGCAGCGTTGAACTAGCGTCTAGCACAGATACGCAGTATTTT